The 18 T cell receptor beta chains below come from one sample, sequenced in a study of blood T cells in healthy people across ages. Together with a sample-barcoded 5' primer, a J-beta primer mix was included in a second PCR lasting roughly 6 to 12 cycles. TCRdb reprocessed the 5' RACE reads with MiXCR, giving one entry per CDR3 protein. Of 1.5 million to 2 million distinct CDR3 sequences in the sample, 40% to 55% were seen once. Sample: blood. The receptors shown here come from a woman in her thirties or forties in good health.

A few counts support this clonotype. This sequence joins TRBV27 and TRBJ2-5; D may be TRBD1 (6 bases). The V gene's germline CDR1 is MNHEY and CDR2 SMNVEV (reference sequence). V was shortened by 6 bases and J by 1 base, with 9 bases between the two germline ends. The CDR3 totals 13 residues. CDR3 DNA: TGTGCCAGCAGATCGGACAGCCAAGAGACCCAGTACTTC. This encodes CASRSDSQETQYF.

The chain links TRBV2 to TRBJ2-7; 9 bases map to TRBD1. The junction had 9 bases not matched to a gene; V was cut back by 3 bases and J by 9 bases. Germline values: CDR1 SNHLY, CDR2 FYNNEI. The CDR3 covers 14 residues. CDR3 in amino acids: CASSDDRGGLGQYF. In DNA form, the CDR3 reads TGTGCCAGCAGTGACGACAGGGGGGGACTTGGGCAGTACTTC. The full variable domain, its missing parts supplied by reference TRBV2 and TRBJ2-7, is EPEVTQTPSHQVTQMGQEVILRCVPISNHLYFYWYRQILGQKVEFLVSFYNNEISEKSEIFDDQFSVERPDGSNFTLKIRSTKLEDSAMYFCASSDDRGGLGQYFGPGTRLTVT.

This chain joins TRBV18 and TRBJ2-3; 11 nucleotides agree with TRBD1. Germline-derived CDR1 and CDR2 are KGHSH and LQKENI. Losses at the gene ends were 4 bases for V and 5 bases for J; bases not matched to a gene: 5. This CDR3 contains 15 residues. CDR3 sequence (DNA): TGTGCCAGCTCACAAAGGACAGGGGGCAGAGATACGCAGTATTTT. Translated, it gives CASSQRTGGRDTQYF.

In its sample, this clonotype was seen once. V and J are TRBV9 and TRBJ2-6; D not resolved. Germline CDR1 and CDR2: SGDLS and YYNGEE. V lost 0 bases and J 0 bases, leaving 4 bases between the germline ends. The CDR3 extends over 15 amino acids. Here the CDR3 reads CASSVEFSGANVLTF. The CDR3 nucleotides read TGTGCCAGCAGCGTAGAGTTCTCTGGGGCCAACGTCCTGACTTTC.

V usage is TRBV5-5 and J usage is TRBJ2-7; D perhaps matches TRBD1 (5 bases). The V end was cut by 4 bases, the J end by 2 bases, with 13 bases between. Germline lookup yields CDR1 SGHKS and CDR2 YYEKEE (reference sequence). This CDR3 contains 14 residues. The CDR3 DNA reads TGTGCCAGCAGCCTGGACATCAAAACCTACGAGCAGTACTTC. Protein product: CASSLDIKTYEQYF.

V and J are TRBV7-9 and TRBJ1-1; D unclear. The CDR3 contains 13 residues. CDR1 is SEHNR, CDR2 FQNEAQ, per germline (reference sequence). V lost 4 bases, J lost 3 bases, and 9 bases lay in between. The CDR3 DNA is TGTGCCAGCAGCTCGTCGGTGGACACTGAAGCTTTCTTT. It is translated as CASSSSVDTEAFF.

The chain has TRBV20-1 and TRBJ1-1; 10 nucleotides agree with TRBD1. The germline V gene encodes CDR1 DFQATT and CDR2 SNEGSKA (reference sequence). V gave up 6 bases and J gave up 2 bases; unmatched junction bases: 12. The length of the CDR3 is 16 residues. The CDR3 DNA sequence: TGCAGTGCAAGAAACCGGGACAGGGGCCCCAACACTGAAGCTTTCTTT. This sequence encodes CSARNRDRGPNTEAFF.

The table lists this clonotype with a few counts. The rearrangement uses TRBV7-2 and TRBJ2-3; D is ambiguous. The CDR3 totals 16 residues. The germline CDR1 and CDR2 sequences are SGHTA and FQGNSA. V was cut by 0 bases and J by 3 bases, with 13 bases left in between. The CDR3 DNA sequence: TGTGCCAGCAGCTTAGCTCCCATAATCCTTACAGATACGCAGTATTTT. This gives the protein CASSLAPIILTDTQYF.

A few counts support this clonotype. The genes are TRBV6-5 and TRBJ1-4, with D perhaps TRBD1 (6 bases). The CDR3 sequence is 15 residues long. Trimming removed 2 bases from V and 8 bases from J, with 15 bases in between. Per the germline V gene, CDR1 is MNHEY and CDR2 is SVGAGI. The CDR3, as DNA: TGTGCCAGCAGTTACGGGGGCCAGGGAGGGGAAAAACTGTTTTTT. This translates into CASSYGGQGGEKLFF.

The chain couples TRBV20-1 to TRBJ1-2; 9 bases fit TRBD1. The V and J ends lost 4 bases and 8 bases, in that order; junction bases with no gene match: 8. Germline V gene data show CDR1 as DFQATT and CDR2 as SNEGSKA (reference sequence). The CDR3 runs 13 residues. As DNA, the CDR3 is TGCAGTGCTATATATGGGACAGGGCACGGCTACACCTTC. Translating gives CSAIYGTGHGYTF.

CDR3 region: CASSLARVGDSDEQYF. CDR3 nucleotides: TGCGCCAGCAGCTTGGCTCGGGTAGGGGATTCCGACGAGCAGTACTTC. The rearrangement uses TRBV5-1 and TRBJ2-5, with D tentatively TRBD1 (5 bases). The J call may be incorrect, as the DNA end agrees better with TRBJ2-7. This CDR3 comprises 16 residues. Germline CDR1 SGHRS, CDR2 YFSETQ.

The V and J genes are TRBV4-1 and TRBJ2-5; TRBD2 agrees at 8 bases. The length of the CDR3 is 15 residues. V shed 5 bases and J 1 base; nucleotides not matched to a gene: 6. Germline CDR1 MGHRA, CDR2 YSYEKL. The CDR3 coding sequence is TGCGCCAGCAGCGAACTTAGCGGGGCCCAAGAGACCCAGTACTTC. It yields the protein CASSELSGAQETQYF.

This clonotype has more than one count but fewer than ten. The chain recombines TRBV27 with TRBJ2-5; no reliable D call. The tail of the sequence fits TRBJ2-7 better, so the J call may be wrong. The CDR3 is 14 residues long. Germline values: CDR1 MNHEY, CDR2 SMNVEV (reference sequence). The CDR3 loop is CASSLTSLSNEQYF. The CDR3 bases are TGTGCCAGCAGTTTAACAAGTCTTTCAAACGAGCAGTACTTC.

To note about this clonotype: The junction differs from germline at one of its ends, possibly a read error. The chain couples TRBV4-3 to TRBJ1-2, with 7 bases fitting TRBD1. CDR1 and CDR2 (germline): LGHNA, YSLEER. This CDR3 has 15 residues. The CDR3 DNA reads TGCGCCAGCAGCCCTAGTTGGACAGGAACAGGTGGCTGCACCTTC. This gives the protein CASSPSWTGTGGCTF.

The chain links TRBV20-1 to TRBJ2-5; a weak D match, TRBD1 (6 bases). Germline V CDR1 and CDR2: DFQATT, SNEGSKA (reference sequence). Trimming took off 3 bases at V and 6 bases at J, with 14 bases between the two ends. The CDR3 sequence is 13 residues long. The CDR3 sequence: CSARGLQGQTQYF. CDR3 in DNA: TGCAGTGCTAGGGGGTTGCAGGGGCAGACCCAGTACTTC.

In its sample, this clonotype was seen a few times. The CDR3 nucleotides read TGTGCCAGCAGTGGAAACAGGGGCCCCTACGAGCAGTACTTC. Protein product: CASSGNRGPYEQYF. The chain carries TRBV2 and TRBJ2-7; 7 bases line up with TRBD1. CDR1 and CDR2 from the germline V gene are SNHLY and FYNNEI. The junction had 5 bases not matched to a gene; V was cut back by 4 bases and J by 2 bases. CDR3 length: 14 amino acids.

V and J are TRBV7-9 and TRBJ1-2, with D tentatively TRBD1 (6 bases). The V end lost 4 bases, the J end lost 8 bases, and 17 bases lay between the germline ends. Germline V gene data show CDR1 as SEHNR and CDR2 as FQNEAQ (reference sequence). CDR3 length equals 14 residues. In DNA, the CDR3 is TGTGCCAGCAGCTCGGCCCCGGGGCAGGGGGGCTACACCTTC. Its protein product is CASSSAPGQGGYTF. The full variable domain, with the rest looked up from reference TRBV7-9 and TRBJ1-2, is DTGVSQNPRHKITKRGQNVTFRCDPISEHNRLYWYRQTLGQGPEFLTYFQNEAQLEKSRLLSDRFSAERPKGSFSTLEIQRTEQGDSAMYLCASSSAPGQGGYTFGSGTRLTVV.

This chain uses TRBV5-1 with TRBJ2-7; tentative D call: TRBD2 (5 bases). Trimming took off 4 bases at V and 2 bases at J, with 16 bases between the two ends. The germline CDR1 and CDR2 sequences are SGHRS and YFSETQ. This CDR3 comprises 15 residues. The CDR3 bases are TGCGCCAGCAGCCACGACACTACCGGGACCTACGAGCAGTACTTC. Protein product: CASSHDTTGTYEQYF.